Sequencing of this TCR beta chain was carried out in a study of Ad26.COV2.S vaccination and SARS-CoV-2 variants. The sample's treatment: 15 to 20 received Ad26.COV2.S at low or high dose, single or two shots; about five received placebo; per-sample allocation not given. Each sample was drawn 63 days after the first injection (of vaccine or placebo). Assay used: immunoSEQ multiplex PCR; TCRdb lists only in-frame clones, some missing. Among over 350,000 clones, more than 85% were seen once, and the ten largest hold around 3.4%. The CDR3 sequence is 13 residues long. The V end was cut by 4 bases, the J end by 4 bases, with 10 bases between. Germline CDR1 is LGHDT and CDR2 is YNNKEL (reference sequence).

The chain uses TRBV3-1 (or the pseudogene TRBV3-2) and TRBJ1-2, with TRBD1 as a possible D gene (5 bases). The source was peripheral blood, collected in a trial of Ad26.COV2.S vaccine versus placebo. The clonotype comes from a person between 18 and 60 years old who received the Ad26.COV2.S COVID-19 vaccine or a placebo. DNA of the CDR3: TGTGCCAGCAGCCGGGGGGGGACCTATGGCTACACCTTC. Its protein is CASSRGGTYGYTF.